This T cell receptor (beta chain) was identified in a study of cytomegalovirus exposure and HLA in healthy donors. For this clone: Its antigen is not identified.

The PCR had 60 Vbeta and 13 Jbeta primers. Clones were sequenced by immunoSEQ multiplex PCR, and TCRdb holds only the in-frame ones, with some missing. The sample lists about 120,000 clones, over 8.5% seen once, with approximately 6.4% in the top ten. The V gene lost 0 bases and the J gene lost 0 bases, with 8 bases spanning the gap. The CDR3 runs to 14 residues. CDR1 is GTSNPN and CDR2 is SVGIG in the germline V gene (reference sequence). Study observations and caveats: A later analysis found common viral pathogens apparently linked to several of the most significant clusters. A later analysis linked a missense variant in DCLRE1C to the trimming of TCR beta V and J genes.

This clonotype originated in a woman aged 40 to 50 in good health and CMV-seropositive. This chain connects TRBV30 to TRBJ1-1; D is uncertain. Material: PBMCs. The CDR3 sequence is CAWSVGRMNTEAFF. In DNA, the CDR3 is TGTGCCTGGAGTGTTGGCAGGATGAACACTGAAGCTTTCTTT.